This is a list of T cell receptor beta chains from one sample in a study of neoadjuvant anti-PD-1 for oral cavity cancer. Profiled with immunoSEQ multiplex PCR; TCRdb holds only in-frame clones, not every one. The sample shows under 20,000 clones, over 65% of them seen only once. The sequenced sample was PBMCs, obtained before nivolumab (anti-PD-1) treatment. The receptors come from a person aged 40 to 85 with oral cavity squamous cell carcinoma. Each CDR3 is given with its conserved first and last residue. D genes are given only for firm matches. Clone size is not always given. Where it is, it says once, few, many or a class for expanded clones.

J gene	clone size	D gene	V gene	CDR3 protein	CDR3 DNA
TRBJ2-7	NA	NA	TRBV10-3	CAISGGSYEQYF	TGTGCCATCAGTGGAGGCTCCTACGAGCAGTACTTC
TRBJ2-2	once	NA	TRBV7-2	CASSLVRTGELFF	TGTGCCAGCAGCTTAGTTAGGACCGGGGAGCTGTTTTTT
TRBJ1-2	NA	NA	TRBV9	CASSGAGAYGYTF	TGTGCCAGCAGCGGGGCAGGGGCCTATGGCTACACCTTC
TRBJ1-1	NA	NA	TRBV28	CASREPGQLEAFF	TGTGCCAGCAGAGAACCGGGACAACTCGAAGCTTTCTTT
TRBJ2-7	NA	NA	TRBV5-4	CASSFSGPAYEQYF	TGTGCCAGCAGCTTCTCCGGGCCTGCCTACGAGCAGTACTTC
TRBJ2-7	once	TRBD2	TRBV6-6	CASSPSGPFHEQYF	TGTGCCAGCAGTCCTAGCGGGCCGTTTCACGAGCAGTACTTC
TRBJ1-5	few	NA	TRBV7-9	CASSPGVSNQPQHF	TGTGCCAGCAGCCCAGGGGTCAGCAATCAGCCCCAGCATTTT
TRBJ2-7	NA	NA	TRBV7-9	CASSLGPPSYEQYF	TGTGCCAGCAGCCTCGGGCCCCCCTCCTACGAGCAGTACTTC
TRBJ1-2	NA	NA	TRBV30	CAWRWTEYGYTF	TGTGCCTGGAGGTGGACGGAGTATGGCTACACCTTC
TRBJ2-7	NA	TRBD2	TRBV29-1	CSVKVAGVSYEQYF	TGCAGCGTTAAGGTAGCGGGCGTTTCCTACGAGCAGTACTTC
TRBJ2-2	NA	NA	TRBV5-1	CASSLTAAATGELFF	TGCGCCAGCAGCTTGACCGCCGCGGCGACCGGGGAGCTGTTTTTT
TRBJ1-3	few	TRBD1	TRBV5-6	CASSFRTGEGNTIYF	TGTGCCAGCAGCTTTCGGACAGGGGAAGGAAACACCATATATTTT
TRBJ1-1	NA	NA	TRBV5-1	CASSLNENTEAFF	TGCGCCAGCAGCTTGAACGAGAACACTGAAGCTTTCTTT
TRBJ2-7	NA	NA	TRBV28	CASSDSDEQYF	TGTGCCAGCAGCGACAGCGATGAGCAGTACTTC
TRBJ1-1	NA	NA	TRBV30	CAWNKGGSEAFF	TGTGCCTGGAACAAAGGCGGCTCTGAAGCTTTCTTT
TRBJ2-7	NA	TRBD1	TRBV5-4	CASSQDGTGTYEQYF	TGTGCCAGCAGCCAAGACGGGACAGGGACCTACGAGCAGTACTTC
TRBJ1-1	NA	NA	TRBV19	CASSRQVFNTEAFF	TGTGCCAGTAGTCGACAGGTTTTCAACACTGAAGCTTTCTTT
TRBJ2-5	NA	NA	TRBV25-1	CASSEYRQAETQYF	TGTGCCAGCAGTGAATATCGACAGGCGGAGACCCAGTACTTC
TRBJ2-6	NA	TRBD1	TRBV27	CASSGGQGAFSGANVLTF	TGTGCCAGCAGTGGGGGACAGGGGGCCTTCTCTGGGGCCAACGTCCTGACTTTC
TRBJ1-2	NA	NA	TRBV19	CASSTPRRSGSGYTF	TGTGCCAGTAGTACTCCCCGGAGGAGTGGATCTGGCTACACCTTC
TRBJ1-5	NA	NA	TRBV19	CASNGGGQVNQPQHF	TGTGCCAGTAATGGGGGGGGACAAGTCAATCAGCCCCAGCATTTT